This is a list of T cell receptor beta chains from one sample in a study of blood T cell repertoires in COVID-19. The assay was immunoSEQ multiplex PCR, and TCRdb's table has in-frame clones only and misses some. The sample holds under 45,000 clones, around 82% seen once. The sample comprised peripheral blood. These receptors were taken from an elderly woman with active or convalescent COVID-19. The CDR3 runs from the conserved cysteine through the conserved F or W. D genes are given only for firm matches. Clone size is not always given. Where it is, it says once, few, many or a class for expanded clones.

D gene: TRBD2; clone size: NA; J gene: TRBJ2-7; V gene: TRBV6-1; CDR3 protein: CASSARLAGGPGGSDEQYF; CDR3 DNA: TGTGCCAGCAGTGCCAGACTAGCGGGAGGGCCGGGCGGCTCTGACGAGCAGTACTTC
D gene: TRBD1; clone size: few; J gene: TRBJ2-7; V gene: TRBV7-9; CDR3 protein: CASRQGQAYEQYF; CDR3 DNA: TGTGCCAGCAGACAAGGACAGGCCTACGAGCAGTACTTC
D gene: TRBD2; clone size: NA; J gene: TRBJ2-1; V gene: TRBV20-1; CDR3 protein: CSASQREAGFNEQFF; CDR3 DNA: TGCAGTGCTAGTCAGCGGGAGGCGGGTTTCAATGAGCAGTTCTTC
D gene: TRBD2; clone size: NA; J gene: TRBJ2-3; V gene: TRBV11-2; CDR3 protein: CASSLAGGPTDTQYF; CDR3 DNA: TGTGCCAGCAGCTTGGCGGGAGGGCCGACAGATACGCAGTATTTT
D gene: TRBD1; clone size: NA; J gene: TRBJ1-2; V gene: TRBV6-5; CDR3 protein: CASSSPDRAIGYTF; CDR3 DNA: TGTGCCAGCAGTTCGCCGGACAGGGCCATTGGCTACACCTTC
D gene: NA; clone size: NA; J gene: TRBJ1-5; V gene: TRBV3-1/TRBV3-2; CDR3 protein: CASSRVGGQPQHF; CDR3 DNA: TGTGCCAGCAGCCGAGTCGGCGGGCAGCCCCAGCATTTT
D gene: NA; clone size: NA; J gene: TRBJ1-1; V gene: TRBV27; CDR3 protein: CASRGGRWNTEAFF; CDR3 DNA: TGTGCCAGCAGGGGGGGAAGGTGGAACACTGAAGCTTTCTTT
D gene: NA; clone size: NA; J gene: TRBJ1-3; V gene: TRBV28; CDR3 protein: CASSFAAHSGNTIYF; CDR3 DNA: TGTGCCAGCAGTTTTGCGGCCCACTCTGGAAACACCATATATTTT
D gene: TRBD1; clone size: NA; J gene: TRBJ1-1; V gene: TRBV3-1/TRBV3-2; CDR3 protein: CASSKGQGFAEAFF; CDR3 DNA: TGTGCCAGCAGCAAGGGACAGGGGTTCGCTGAAGCTTTCTTT
D gene: TRBD1; clone size: NA; J gene: TRBJ2-5; V gene: TRBV5-1; CDR3 protein: CASSMGQAEETQYF; CDR3 DNA: TGCGCCAGCAGCATGGGACAGGCCGAAGAGACCCAGTACTTC
D gene: NA; clone size: NA; J gene: TRBJ1-1; V gene: TRBV11-2; CDR3 protein: CASSLRGMNTEAFF; CDR3 DNA: TGTGCCAGCAGCTTACGGGGTATGAACACTGAAGCTTTCTTT
D gene: NA; clone size: few; J gene: TRBJ1-2; V gene: TRBV3-1/TRBV3-2; CDR3 protein: CASSRTKKGGLSNYGYTF; CDR3 DNA: TGTGCCAGCAGCCGAACTAAGAAGGGGGGGTTGAGTAACTATGGCTACACCTTC
D gene: TRBD1; clone size: NA; J gene: TRBJ2-7; V gene: TRBV5-5; CDR3 protein: CASRSWTGTYEQYF; CDR3 DNA: TGTGCCAGCAGATCCTGGACAGGGACCTACGAGCAGTACTTC
D gene: NA; clone size: NA; J gene: TRBJ2-7; V gene: TRBV15; CDR3 protein: CATSRAQGSYEQYF; CDR3 DNA: TGTGCCACCAGCAGAGCTCAGGGATCCTACGAGCAGTACTTC
D gene: TRBD1; clone size: NA; J gene: TRBJ1-1; V gene: TRBV4-2; CDR3 protein: CASSQGGQGAVTEAFF; CDR3 DNA: TGTGCCAGCAGCCAAGGGGGACAGGGGGCTGTCACTGAAGCTTTCTTT
D gene: TRBD2; clone size: NA; J gene: TRBJ2-1; V gene: TRBV9; CDR3 protein: CASSVEVSGSYEQFF; CDR3 DNA: TGTGCCAGCAGCGTAGAAGTTAGCGGGAGTTATGAGCAGTTCTTC
D gene: TRBD1; clone size: NA; J gene: TRBJ1-5; V gene: TRBV12-3/TRBV12-4; CDR3 protein: CASGTARHGAQHF; CDR3 DNA: TGTGCCAGCGGGACAGCCAGACATGGGGCCCAGCATTTT
D gene: TRBD1; clone size: NA; J gene: TRBJ2-1; V gene: TRBV7-9; CDR3 protein: CASSPDRARFEQFF; CDR3 DNA: TGTGCCAGCAGCCCGGACAGGGCTCGGTTCGAGCAGTTCTTC
D gene: NA; clone size: NA; J gene: TRBJ1-2; V gene: TRBV4-2; CDR3 protein: CASSLGAAEANYGYTF; CDR3 DNA: TGTGCCAGCAGCCTTGGGGCGGCAGAAGCTAACTATGGCTACACCTTC
D gene: TRBD2; clone size: once; J gene: TRBJ2-1; V gene: TRBV2; CDR3 protein: CASSVGGSMNEQFF; CDR3 DNA: TGTGCCAGCAGTGTCGGCGGGAGCATGAATGAGCAGTTCTTC
D gene: TRBD2; clone size: NA; J gene: TRBJ2-1; V gene: TRBV29-1; CDR3 protein: CSVEGLTSGNEQFF; CDR3 DNA: TGCAGCGTTGAAGGCCTGACTAGCGGTAATGAGCAGTTCTTC
D gene: NA; clone size: once; J gene: TRBJ2-7; V gene: TRBV10-3; CDR3 protein: CAISGLSYEQYF; CDR3 DNA: TGTGCCATCAGTGGTCTTTCCTACGAGCAGTACTTC
D gene: NA; clone size: NA; J gene: TRBJ1-2; V gene: TRBV9; CDR3 protein: CASSVVGGRGPGYTF; CDR3 DNA: TGTGCCAGCAGCGTAGTCGGCGGACGGGGTCCTGGCTACACCTTC
D gene: TRBD1; clone size: NA; J gene: TRBJ1-1; V gene: TRBV28; CDR3 protein: CASKTGGADTEAFF; CDR3 DNA: TGTGCCAGCAAAACAGGGGGCGCGGACACTGAAGCTTTCTTT
D gene: NA; clone size: once; J gene: TRBJ1-1; V gene: TRBV7-9; CDR3 protein: CASSYSQYTEAFF; CDR3 DNA: TGTGCCAGCAGCTACAGTCAGTACACTGAAGCTTTCTTT
D gene: NA; clone size: NA; J gene: TRBJ1-5; V gene: TRBV19; CDR3 protein: CASSWGGGVSNQPQHF; CDR3 DNA: TGTGCCAGTAGCTGGGGCGGGGGAGTCAGCAATCAGCCCCAGCATTTT
D gene: TRBD1; clone size: NA; J gene: TRBJ2-6; V gene: TRBV19; CDR3 protein: CASSIATGGSPGANVLTF; CDR3 DNA: TGTGCCAGTAGTATCGCGACAGGGGGTAGCCCTGGGGCCAACGTCCTGACTTTC